This T cell receptor (beta chain) is drawn from a study of blood T cell repertoires in COVID-19. Study-level background: Samples representing acute and convalescent COVID-19 were sourced from the United States, Italy and Spain. Sources were T cells, B-cell-depleted T cells, or PBMCs; the material itself was cDNA or gDNA.

Germline V lookup: CDR1 MNHEY, CDR2 SMNVEV (reference sequence). This CDR3 region has 12 residues. Trimming removed 7 bases from V and 2 bases from J, with 9 bases in between. In the authors' methods: Amplification from reference gene primers served as the basis for estimated nucleated cell counts. Here immunoSEQ multiplex PCR was the method, and the copy in TCRdb shows in-frame clones only, minus some. That table furnishes V, J and clone size, whereas the DNA furnished D and trimming. The top ten clones hold approximately 8.2% of a sample with about 140,000 clones, about 86% of them seen once. Source material: peripheral blood. The sequence was obtained from a woman aged 55-69 years with acute or convalescent COVID-19. This chain joins TRBV27 and TRBJ2-7, with a possible D match to TRBD1 (5 bases). CDR3 loop: CASKAGPYEQYF. CDR3 bases: TGTGCCAGCAAGGCAGGGCCCTACGAGCAGTACTTC.